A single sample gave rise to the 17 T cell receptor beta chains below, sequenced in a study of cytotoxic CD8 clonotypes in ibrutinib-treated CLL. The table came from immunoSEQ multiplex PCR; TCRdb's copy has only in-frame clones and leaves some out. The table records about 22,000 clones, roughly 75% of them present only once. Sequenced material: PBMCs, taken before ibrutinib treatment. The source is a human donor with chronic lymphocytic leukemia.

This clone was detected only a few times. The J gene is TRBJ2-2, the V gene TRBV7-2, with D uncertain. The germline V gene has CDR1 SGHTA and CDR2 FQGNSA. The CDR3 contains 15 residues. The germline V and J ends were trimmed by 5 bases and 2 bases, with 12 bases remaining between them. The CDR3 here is CASSPYRVNTGELFF. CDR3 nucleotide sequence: TGTGCCAGCAGCCCCTATCGCGTTAACACCGGGGAGCTGTTTTTT.

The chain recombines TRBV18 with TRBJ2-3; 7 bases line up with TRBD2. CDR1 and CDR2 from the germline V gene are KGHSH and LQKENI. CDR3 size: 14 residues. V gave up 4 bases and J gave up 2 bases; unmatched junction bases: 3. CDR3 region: CASSLRDYTDTQYF. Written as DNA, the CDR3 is TGTGCCAGCTCACTCCGGGACTACACAGATACGCAGTATTTT.

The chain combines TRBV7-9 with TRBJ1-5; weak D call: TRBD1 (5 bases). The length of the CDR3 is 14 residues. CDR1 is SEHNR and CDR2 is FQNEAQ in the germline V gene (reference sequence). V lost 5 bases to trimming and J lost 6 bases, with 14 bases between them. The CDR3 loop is CASSPQGISQPQHF. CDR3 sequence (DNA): TGTGCCAGCAGCCCCCAGGGTATCAGTCAGCCCCAGCATTTT.

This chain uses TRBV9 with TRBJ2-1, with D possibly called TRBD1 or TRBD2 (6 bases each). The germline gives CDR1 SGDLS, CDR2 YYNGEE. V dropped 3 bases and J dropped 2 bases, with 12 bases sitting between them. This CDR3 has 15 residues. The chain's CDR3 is CASSDRDFPYNEQFF. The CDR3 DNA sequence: TGTGCCAGCAGCGACAGGGACTTCCCCTACAATGAGCAGTTCTTC.

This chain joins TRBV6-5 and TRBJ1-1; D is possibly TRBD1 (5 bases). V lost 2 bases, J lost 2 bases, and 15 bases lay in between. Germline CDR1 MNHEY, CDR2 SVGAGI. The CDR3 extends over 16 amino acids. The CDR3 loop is CASSYEFVGRNTEAFF. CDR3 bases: TGTGCCAGCAGTTACGAGTTTGTGGGGCGAAACACTGAAGCTTTCTTT.

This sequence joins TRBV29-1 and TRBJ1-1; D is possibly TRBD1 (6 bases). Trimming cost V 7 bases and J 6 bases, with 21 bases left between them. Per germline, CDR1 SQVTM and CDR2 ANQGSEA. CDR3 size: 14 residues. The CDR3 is CSGTDSRRGAEAFF. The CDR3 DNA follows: TGCAGCGGCACGGACAGCCGGCGAGGCGCTGAAGCTTTCTTT.

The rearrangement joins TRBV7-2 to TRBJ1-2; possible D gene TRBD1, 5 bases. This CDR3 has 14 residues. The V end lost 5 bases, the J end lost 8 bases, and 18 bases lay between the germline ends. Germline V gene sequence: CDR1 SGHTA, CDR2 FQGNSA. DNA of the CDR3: TGTGCCAGCAGCCCTAGCTCCGGGGGGGGAGGCTACACCTTC. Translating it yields CASSPSSGGGGYTF. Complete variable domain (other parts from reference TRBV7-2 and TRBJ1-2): GAGVSQSPSNKVTEKGKDVELRCDPISGHTALYWYRQSLGQGLEFLIYFQGNSAPDKSGLPSDRFSAERTGGSVSTLTIQRTQQEDSAVYLCASSPSSGGGGYTFGSGTRLTVV.

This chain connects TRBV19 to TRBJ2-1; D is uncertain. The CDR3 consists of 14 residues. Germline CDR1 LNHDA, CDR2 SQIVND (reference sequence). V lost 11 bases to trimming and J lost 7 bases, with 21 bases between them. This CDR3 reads CASGDKGPSNEQFF. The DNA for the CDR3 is TGTGCCTCTGGCGACAAGGGCCCTTCGAATGAGCAGTTCTTC. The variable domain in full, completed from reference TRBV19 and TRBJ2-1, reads DGGITQSPKYLFRKEGQNVTLSCEQNLNHDAMYWYRQDPGQGLRLIYYSQIVNDFQKGDIAEGYSVSREKKESFPLTVTSAQKNPTAFYLCASGDKGPSNEQFFGPGTRLTVL.

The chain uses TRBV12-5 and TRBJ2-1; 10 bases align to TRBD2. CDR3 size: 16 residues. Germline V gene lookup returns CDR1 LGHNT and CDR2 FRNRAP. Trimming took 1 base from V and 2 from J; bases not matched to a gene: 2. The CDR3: CASGLGLAGAYNEQFF. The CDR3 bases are TGTGCTAGTGGTTTGGGGCTAGCGGGGGCCTACAATGAGCAGTTCTTC.

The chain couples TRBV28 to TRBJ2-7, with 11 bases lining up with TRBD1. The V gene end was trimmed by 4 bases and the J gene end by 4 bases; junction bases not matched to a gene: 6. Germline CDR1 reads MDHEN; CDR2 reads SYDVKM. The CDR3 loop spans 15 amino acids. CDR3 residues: CASSSGGTGGYEQYF. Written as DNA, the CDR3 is TGTGCCAGCAGTTCGGGGGGGACAGGGGGTTACGAGCAGTACTTC.

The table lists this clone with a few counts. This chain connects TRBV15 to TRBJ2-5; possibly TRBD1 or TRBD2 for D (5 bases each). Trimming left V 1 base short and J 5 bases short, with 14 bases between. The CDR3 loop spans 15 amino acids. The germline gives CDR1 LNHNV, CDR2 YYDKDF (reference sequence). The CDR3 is CATSRAGTASETQYF. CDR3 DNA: TGTGCCACCAGCAGAGCCGGGACGGCCAGCGAGACCCAGTACTTC. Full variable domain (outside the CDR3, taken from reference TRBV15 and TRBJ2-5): DAMVIQNPRYQVTQFGKPVTLSCSQTLNHNVMYWYQQKSSQAPKLLFHYYDKDFNNEADTPDNFQSRRPNTSFCFLDIRSPGLGDTAMYLCATSRAGTASETQYFGPGTRLLVL.

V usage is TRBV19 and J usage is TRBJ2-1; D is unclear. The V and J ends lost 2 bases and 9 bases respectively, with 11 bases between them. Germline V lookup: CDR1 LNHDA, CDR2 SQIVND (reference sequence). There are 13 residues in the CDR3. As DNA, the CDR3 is TGTGCCAGTAGTATATGGGGTCACAGTGAGCAGTTCTTC. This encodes CASSIWGHSEQFF.

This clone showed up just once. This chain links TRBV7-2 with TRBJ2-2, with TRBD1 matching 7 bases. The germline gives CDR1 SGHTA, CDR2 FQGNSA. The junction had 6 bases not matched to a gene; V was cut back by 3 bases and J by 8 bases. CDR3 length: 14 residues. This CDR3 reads CASSLGQPRGELFF. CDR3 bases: TGTGCCAGCAGCTTGGGACAGCCAAGGGGGGAGCTGTTTTTT.

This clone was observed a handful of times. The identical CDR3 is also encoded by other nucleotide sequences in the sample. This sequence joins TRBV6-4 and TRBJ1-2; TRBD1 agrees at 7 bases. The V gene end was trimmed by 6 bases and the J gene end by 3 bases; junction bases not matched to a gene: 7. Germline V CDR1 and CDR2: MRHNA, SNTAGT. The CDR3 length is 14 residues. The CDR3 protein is CASRGDREDYGYTF. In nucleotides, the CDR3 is TGTGCCAGCAGGGGTGACAGGGAGGACTATGGCTACACCTTC.

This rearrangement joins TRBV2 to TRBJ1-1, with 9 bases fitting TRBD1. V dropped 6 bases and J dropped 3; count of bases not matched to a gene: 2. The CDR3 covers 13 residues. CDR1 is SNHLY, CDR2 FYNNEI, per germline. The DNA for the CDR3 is TGTGCCAGCAGGGGACAGGGCTACACTGAAGCTTTCTTT. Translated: CASRGQGYTEAFF.

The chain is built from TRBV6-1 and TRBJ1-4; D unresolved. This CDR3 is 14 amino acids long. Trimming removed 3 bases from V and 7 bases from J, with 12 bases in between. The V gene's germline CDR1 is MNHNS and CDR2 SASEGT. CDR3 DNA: TGTGCCAGCAGTGACCCGCTCACAAGTGAAAAACTGTTTTTT. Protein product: CASSDPLTSEKLFF.

CDR3 amino acids: CASISGNTIYF. Here the CDR3 DNA reads TGTGCCAGCATCTCTGGAAACACCATATATTTT. The chain uses TRBV6-5 and TRBJ1-3; D not certain. Germline V gives CDR1 MNHEY, CDR2 SVGAGI. V shed 7 bases and J shed 0 bases, with 1 base lying between them. CDR3 length: 11 amino acids.